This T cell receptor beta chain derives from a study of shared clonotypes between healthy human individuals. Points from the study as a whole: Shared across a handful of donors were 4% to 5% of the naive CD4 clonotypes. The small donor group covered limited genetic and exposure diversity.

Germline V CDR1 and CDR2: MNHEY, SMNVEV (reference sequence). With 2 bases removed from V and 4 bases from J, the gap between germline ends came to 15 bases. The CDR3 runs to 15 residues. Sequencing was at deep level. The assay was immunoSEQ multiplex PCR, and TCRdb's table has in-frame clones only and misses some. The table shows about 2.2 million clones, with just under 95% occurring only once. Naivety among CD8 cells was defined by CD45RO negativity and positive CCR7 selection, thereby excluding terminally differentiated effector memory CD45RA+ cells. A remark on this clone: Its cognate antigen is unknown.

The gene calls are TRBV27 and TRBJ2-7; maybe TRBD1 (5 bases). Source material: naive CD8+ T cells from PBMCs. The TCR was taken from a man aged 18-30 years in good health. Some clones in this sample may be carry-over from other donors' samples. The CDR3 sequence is CASSLRGTTLYEQYF. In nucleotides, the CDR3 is TGTGCCAGCAGTTTAAGGGGCACTACGCTTTACGAGCAGTACTTC.